The T cell receptor (beta chain) under discussion was sequenced for a study of B cell selection in AIRE deficiency. Study results and caveats: Shorter CDR3s marked shared Treg sequences, biased toward few non-templated insertions. Tconv and Treg cells from AIRE-deficient patients resembled healthy donors in TCRBV usage, CDR3 length and diversity. Of 3657 shared Treg TCRbeta sequences, 25% to 40% were healthy-only, 7.5% to 10% patient-only.

Here immunoSEQ multiplex PCR was the method, and the copy in TCRdb shows in-frame clones only, minus some. In the table there are approximately 24,000 clones, 95% to 96% of which are singletons. Note on this clone: As yet, its antigen is unknown.

CDR1 is SEHNR, CDR2 FQNEAQ, per germline (reference sequence). V gave up 2 bases and J gave up 7 bases, with 6 bases separating them. This CDR3 is built from 11 residues. The sorted conventional CD4 T cells were gated as CD4+CD127+. Unrelated healthy donors provided the controls. The chain recombines TRBV7-9 with TRBJ2-7; D gene unclear. This TCR was recovered from a human donor in good health. Sequenced input: CD4+CD127+ conventional T cells sorted from PBMCs. Here the CDR3 reads CASSLSGEQYF. CDR3 DNA sequence: TGTGCCAGCAGCTTATCTGGGGAGCAGTACTTC.